What follows is one TCR beta chain and its context. The data stem from a study of blood T cell repertoires in COVID-19. About the research overall: From the United States, Italy and Spain came samples of acute and convalescent COVID-19. Sources were T cells, B-cell-depleted T cells, or PBMCs; the material itself was cDNA or gDNA.

Measured with immunoSEQ multiplex PCR; TCRdb has only the in-frame clones, and not every one. The sample has 200,000 to 250,000 clones; approximately 86% are singletons. This receptor was obtained from a woman aged 35 to 49 with acute COVID-19. Source material: PBMCs or T cells enriched from blood (not recorded which).

Here the CDR3 DNA reads TGTGCCTGCTTCGGGGCTAGCGGGAACTACGAGCAGTACTTC. Encoded protein: CACFGASGNYEQYF. The rearrangement uses TRBV30 and TRBJ2-7; 9 bases are shared with TRBD2. V trimming: 6 bases; J trimming: 3 bases; junction bases outside the gene matches: 9. Germline CDR1 and CDR2: GTSNPN and SVGIG (reference sequence). The CDR3 spans 14 residues. Drawing the rest from reference TRBV30 and TRBJ2-7, the complete variable domain is SQTIHQWPATLVQPVGSPLSLECTVEGTSNPNLYWYRQAAGRGLQLLFYSVGIGQISSEVPQNLSASRPQDRQFILSSKKLLLSDSGFYLCACFGASGNYEQYFGPGTRLTVT.